The clone carrying this T cell receptor beta chain came up many times. The entry originates in a study of T-cell reconstitution after alpha-beta-depleted transplantation in children. Preparation of the TCRbeta library was carried out with unique molecular identifiers. TCRdb reprocessed the PCR reads with MiXCR, giving one entry per CDR3 protein. The sample has around 250,000 distinct CDR3 sequences; roughly 26% are singletons. The CDR3 runs 16 residues. The V end lost 1 base, the J end lost 0 bases, and 15 bases lay between the germline ends. The germline CDR1 and CDR2 sequences are DFQATT and SNEGSKA (reference sequence).

The clonotype originates from a girl aged 2-15 years with Fanconi anemia, due to receive a stem cell transplant. The chain employs TRBV20-1 and TRBJ1-1, with D tentatively TRBD1 (5 bases). Sequencing was performed on PBMCs, taken before TCRalphabeta/CD19-depleted stem cell transplant. The CDR3 protein is CSARAAGRRLNTEAFF. The CDR3 DNA reads TGCAGTGCTAGAGCGGCAGGGCGGAGATTGAACACTGAAGCTTTCTTT.